The following is a TCR beta chain sequence with its context. These data belong to a study of blood T cell repertoires in COVID-19. Background on the study: Some COVID-19 samples were acute and others convalescent; all came from the United States, Italy and Spain. Nucleic acid was either cDNA or gDNA, and it came from T cells, B-cell-depleted T cells, or PBMCs.

The CDR3 sequence is 14 residues long. V lost 0 bases, J lost 5 bases, and 9 bases lay in between. Germline CDR1 is MGHRA and CDR2 is YSYEKL. The authors' processing: Amplified reference gene primers provided the basis for estimating nucleated cell counts. Profiling relied on immunoSEQ multiplex PCR, and the TCRdb table lists in-frame clones only, not all of them. Clonal size and the V and J genes are those of that table, whereas D and trimming came from the DNA. The sample holds around 180,000 clones, 86% seen once. This rearrangement joins TRBV4-1 to TRBJ2-3, with D possibly TRBD1 on 5 matching bases. Sequenced sample: peripheral blood. The sequence was obtained from a woman under 40 with active or convalescent COVID-19. The CDR3 sequence: CASSQDFQGDTQYF. CDR3 DNA: TGCGCCAGCAGCCAAGATTTCCAGGGAGATACGCAGTATTTT.